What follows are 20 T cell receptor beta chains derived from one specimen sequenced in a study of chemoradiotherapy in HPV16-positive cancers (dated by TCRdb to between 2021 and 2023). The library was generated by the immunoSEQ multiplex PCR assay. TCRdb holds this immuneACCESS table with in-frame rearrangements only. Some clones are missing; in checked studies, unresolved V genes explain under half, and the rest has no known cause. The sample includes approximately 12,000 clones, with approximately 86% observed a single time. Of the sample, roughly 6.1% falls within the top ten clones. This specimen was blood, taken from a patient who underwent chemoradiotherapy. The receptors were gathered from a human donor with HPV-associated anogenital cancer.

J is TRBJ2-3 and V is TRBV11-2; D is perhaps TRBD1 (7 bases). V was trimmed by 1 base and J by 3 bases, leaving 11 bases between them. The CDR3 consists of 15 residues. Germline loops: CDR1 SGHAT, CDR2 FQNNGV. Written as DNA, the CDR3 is TGTGCCAGCAGCTTAGTACAGGGGAGGACAGATACGCAGTATTTT. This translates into CASSLVQGRTDTQYF.

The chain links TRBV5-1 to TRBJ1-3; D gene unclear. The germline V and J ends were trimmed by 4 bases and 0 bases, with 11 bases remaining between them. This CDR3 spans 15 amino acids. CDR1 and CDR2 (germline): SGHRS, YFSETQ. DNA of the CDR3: TGCGCCAGCAGCCCCGAGGGAAACTCTGGAAACACCATATATTTT. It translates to CASSPEGNSGNTIYF.

CDR3 DNA: TGTGCCAGCAGCGGACAGGGGTCGGTGAACACTGAAGCTTTCTTT. Encoded protein: CASSGQGSVNTEAFF. The gene calls are TRBV11-1 and TRBJ1-1; 9 nucleotides line up with TRBD1. There are 15 residues in the CDR3. Germline V gives CDR1 SGHAT, CDR2 FQDESV (reference sequence). V was pared by 5 bases and J by 0 bases, with 4 bases of the junction left unmatched. Full variable domain (rest looked up from reference TRBV11-1 and TRBJ1-1): EAEVAQSPRYKITEKSQAVAFWCDPISGHATLYWYRQILGQGPELLVQFQDESVVDDSQLPKDRFSAERLKGVDSTLKIQPAELGDSAMYLCASSGQGSVNTEAFFGQGTRLTVV.

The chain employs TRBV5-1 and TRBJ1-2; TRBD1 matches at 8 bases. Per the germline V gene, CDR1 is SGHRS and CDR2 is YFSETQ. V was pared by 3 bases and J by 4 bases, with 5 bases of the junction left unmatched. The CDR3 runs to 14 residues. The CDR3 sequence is CASSYGQGLYGYTF. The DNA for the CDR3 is TGCGCCAGCAGCTACGGACAGGGCCTCTATGGCTACACCTTC.

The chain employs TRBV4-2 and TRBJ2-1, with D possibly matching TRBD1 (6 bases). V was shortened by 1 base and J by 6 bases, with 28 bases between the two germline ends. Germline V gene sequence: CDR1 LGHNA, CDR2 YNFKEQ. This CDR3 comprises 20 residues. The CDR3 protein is CASSQVLGSRQDSPGNEQFF. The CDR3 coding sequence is TGTGCCAGCAGCCAAGTATTAGGTAGTCGACAGGACTCTCCAGGCAATGAGCAGTTCTTC.

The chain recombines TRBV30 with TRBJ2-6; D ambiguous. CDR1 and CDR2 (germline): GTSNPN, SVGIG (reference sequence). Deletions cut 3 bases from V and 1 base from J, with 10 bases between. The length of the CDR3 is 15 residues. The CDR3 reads CAWRSRASGANVLTF. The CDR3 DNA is TGTGCCTGGAGGTCTCGGGCTTCTGGGGCCAACGTCCTGACTTTC.

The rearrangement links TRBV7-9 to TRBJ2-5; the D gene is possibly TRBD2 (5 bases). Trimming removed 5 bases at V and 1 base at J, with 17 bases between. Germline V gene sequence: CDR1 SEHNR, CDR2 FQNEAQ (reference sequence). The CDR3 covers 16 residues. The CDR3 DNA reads TGTGCCAGCAGCCCCCCTCTCAGGCTAGCCCAAGAGACCCAGTACTTC. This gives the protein CASSPPLRLAQETQYF.

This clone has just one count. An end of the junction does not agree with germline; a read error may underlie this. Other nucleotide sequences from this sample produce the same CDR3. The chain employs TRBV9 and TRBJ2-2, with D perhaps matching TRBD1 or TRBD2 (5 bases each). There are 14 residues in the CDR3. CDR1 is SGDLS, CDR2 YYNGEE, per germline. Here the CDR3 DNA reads TGTGCCAGCAGCGTCGGACACATCACCGGGGAGTTGTTTTTT. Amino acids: CASSVGHITGELFF.

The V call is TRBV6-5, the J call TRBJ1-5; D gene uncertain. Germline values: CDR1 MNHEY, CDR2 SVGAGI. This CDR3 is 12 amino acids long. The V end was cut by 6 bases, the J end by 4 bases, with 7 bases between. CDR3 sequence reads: CASRGGNQPQHF. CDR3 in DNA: TGTGCCAGCAGGGGAGGGAATCAGCCCCAGCATTTT.

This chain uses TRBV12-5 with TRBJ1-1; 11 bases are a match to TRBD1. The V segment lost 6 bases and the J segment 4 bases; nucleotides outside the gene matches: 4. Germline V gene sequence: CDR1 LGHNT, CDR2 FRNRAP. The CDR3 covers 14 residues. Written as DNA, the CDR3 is TGTGCTAGTGGACCGGGACAGGGGGGCACTGAAGCTTTCTTT. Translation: CASGPGQGGTEAFF.

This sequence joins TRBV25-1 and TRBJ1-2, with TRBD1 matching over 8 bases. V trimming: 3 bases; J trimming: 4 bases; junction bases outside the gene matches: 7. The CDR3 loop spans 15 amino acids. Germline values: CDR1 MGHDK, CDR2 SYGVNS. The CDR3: CASSDPGQGAYGYTF. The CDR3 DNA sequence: TGTGCCAGCAGTGACCCCGGACAGGGCGCCTATGGCTACACCTTC.

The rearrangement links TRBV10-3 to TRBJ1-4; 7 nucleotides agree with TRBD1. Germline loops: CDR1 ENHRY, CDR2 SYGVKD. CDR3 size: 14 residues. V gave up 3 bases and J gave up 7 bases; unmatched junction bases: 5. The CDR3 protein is CAISDGTGVEKLFF. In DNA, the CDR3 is TGTGCCATCAGTGATGGAACAGGGGTTGAAAAACTGTTTTTT.

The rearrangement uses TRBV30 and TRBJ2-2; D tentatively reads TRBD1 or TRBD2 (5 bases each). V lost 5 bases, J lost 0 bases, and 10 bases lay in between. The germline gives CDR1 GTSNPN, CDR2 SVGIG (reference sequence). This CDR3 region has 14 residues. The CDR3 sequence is CAWAGTSNTGELFF. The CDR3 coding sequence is TGTGCCTGGGCCGGGACCTCGAACACCGGGGAGCTGTTTTTT.

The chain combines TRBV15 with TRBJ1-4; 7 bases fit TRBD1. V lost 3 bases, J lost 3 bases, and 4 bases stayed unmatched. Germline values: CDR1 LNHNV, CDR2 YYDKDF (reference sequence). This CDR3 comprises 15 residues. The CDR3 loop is CATSRAGGSNEKLFF. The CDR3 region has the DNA TGTGCCACCAGCAGGGCAGGGGGGTCTAATGAAAAACTGTTTTTT. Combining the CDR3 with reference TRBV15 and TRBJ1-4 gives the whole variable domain DAMVIQNPRYQVTQFGKPVTLSCSQTLNHNVMYWYQQKSSQAPKLLFHYYDKDFNNEADTPDNFQSRRPNTSFCFLDIRSPGLGDTAMYLCATSRAGGSNEKLFFGSGTQLSVL.

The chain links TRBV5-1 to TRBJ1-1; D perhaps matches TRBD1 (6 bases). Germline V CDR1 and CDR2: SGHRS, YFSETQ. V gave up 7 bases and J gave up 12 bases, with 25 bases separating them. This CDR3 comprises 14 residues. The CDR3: CASSLGGGGGWTFF. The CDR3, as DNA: TGCGCCAGCTCCTTAGGGGGGGGAGGAGGTTGGACTTTCTTT.

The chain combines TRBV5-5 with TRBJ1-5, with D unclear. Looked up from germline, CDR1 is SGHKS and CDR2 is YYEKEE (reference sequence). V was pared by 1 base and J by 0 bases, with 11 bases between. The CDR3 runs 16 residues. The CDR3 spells CASSLMGGDSNQPQHF. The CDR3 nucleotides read TGTGCCAGCAGCTTGATGGGCGGGGATAGCAATCAGCCCCAGCATTTT.

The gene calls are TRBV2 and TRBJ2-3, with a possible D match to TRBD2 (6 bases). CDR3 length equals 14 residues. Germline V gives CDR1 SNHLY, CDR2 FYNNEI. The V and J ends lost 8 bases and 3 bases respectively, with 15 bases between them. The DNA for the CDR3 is TGTGCCAGCCATAATAGCGGTCTGACAGATACGCAGTATTTT. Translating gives CASHNSGLTDTQYF.

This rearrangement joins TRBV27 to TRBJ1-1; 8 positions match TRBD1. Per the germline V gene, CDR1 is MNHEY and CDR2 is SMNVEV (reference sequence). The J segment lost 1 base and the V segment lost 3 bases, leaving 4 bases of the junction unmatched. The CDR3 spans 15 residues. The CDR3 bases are TGTGCCAGCAGTTTGGTTGGACAGGGGAACACTGAAGCTTTCTTT. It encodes CASSLVGQGNTEAFF.

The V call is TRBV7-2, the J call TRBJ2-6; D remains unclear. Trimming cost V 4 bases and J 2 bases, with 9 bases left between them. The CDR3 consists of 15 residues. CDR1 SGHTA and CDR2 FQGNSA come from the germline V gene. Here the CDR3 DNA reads TGTGCCAGCAGCTCGGCACTGGCTGGGGCCAACGTCCTGACTTTC. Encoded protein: CASSSALAGANVLTF.

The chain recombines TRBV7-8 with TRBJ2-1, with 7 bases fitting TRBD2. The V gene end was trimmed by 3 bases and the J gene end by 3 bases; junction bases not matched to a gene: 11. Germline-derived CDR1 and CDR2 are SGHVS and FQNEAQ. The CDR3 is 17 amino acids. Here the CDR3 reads CASSFKRAGYVYNEQFF. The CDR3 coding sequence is TGTGCCAGCAGCTTTAAACGAGCGGGATACGTCTACAATGAGCAGTTCTTC. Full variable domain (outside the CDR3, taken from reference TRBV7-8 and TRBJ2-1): GAGVSQSPRYKVAKRGQDVALRCDPISGHVSLFWYQQALGQGPEFLTYFQNEAQLDKSGLPSDRFFAERPEGSVSTLKIQRTQQEDSAVYLCASSFKRAGYVYNEQFFGPGTRLTVL.